This T cell receptor beta chain was recovered during a study of naive and memory T cell subsets. Study-level findings and limits: Naive repertoires, especially CD8, held a few larger clonotypes, possibly memory cells re-expressing CD45RA. In naive cells, over 95% of TCR sequences were seen only once.

CD8 T cells were positively selected from what remained after CD4 positive selection. Cells stained for CD3, CD4, CD8, CD45RA and CD27 were sorted into four subsets. The beta constant-region primer was an equimolar mix of two oligonucleotides covering TRBC1 and TRBC2. Ligated cDNA was amplified by four rounds of PCR with nested alpha and beta constant-region primers and SP2. TCRdb analysed the UMI-ligation and nested PCR reads with MiXCR anew, one entry per CDR3 protein. The sample has 150,000 or so distinct CDR3 sequences, approximately 22% seen once. About this clonotype: The antigen is unknown.

Per germline, CDR1 MNHEY and CDR2 SVGAGI. The ends were cut back, 2 bases at V and 4 bases at J, with 5 bases in the middle. The length of the CDR3 is 12 residues. This clonotype originated in a human donor in good health. The sequencing input was naive CD4+ T cells from blood. The chain is built from TRBV6-5 and TRBJ1-2; unclear D gene. The DNA for the CDR3 is TGTGCCAGCAGTTACAGCGGCTATGGCTACACCTTC. This codes for CASSYSGYGYTF.